This TCR beta chain was observed in a study of blood T cell repertoires in COVID-19. Only a few counts were recorded for this clone. J was trimmed by 6 bases and V by 5 bases; bases with no gene match: 7. CDR1 and CDR2 (germline): SGHTA, FQGNSA. CDR3 length: 15 amino acids. Original data processing: Nucleated cell counts were estimated from reference gene primer amplification. Profiled with immunoSEQ multiplex PCR; TCRdb holds only in-frame clones, not every one. Clonal size and the V and J genes are those of that table, whereas D and trimming came from the DNA. The sample consists of tens of thousands of clones, 75% to 90% of them appearing once.

The receptor's source is a man aged 60 to 69 with acute or convalescent COVID-19. The J gene is TRBJ2-2, the V gene TRBV7-2; 9 nucleotides match TRBD1. The sequencing input was peripheral blood. The CDR3 region has the DNA TGTGCCAGCAGCGCCGGGACAGGGTTCTCCGGGGAGCTGTTTTTT. This codes for CASSAGTGFSGELFF.